The entry below describes one TCR beta chain. This record belongs to a study of blood T cell repertoires in COVID-19. Produced via immunoSEQ multiplex PCR; TCRdb's table is partial and in-frame only. The sample includes 100,000 or so clones, about four fifths seen only once; the top ten take 4.5%. The CDR3 contains 16 residues. Trimming at V came to 2 bases and at J to 4 bases, leaving 4 bases not matched to a gene. The V gene's germline CDR1 is GTSNPN and CDR2 SVGIG (reference sequence). The TCR was taken from a human donor in a cohort sampled during active COVID-19. The sample consisted of peripheral blood. The rearrangement joins TRBV30 to TRBJ2-3; 15 nucleotides line up with TRBD2. The CDR3 sequence is CAWSRGLAGGSDTQYF. The CDR3 nucleotides are TGTGCCTGGAGTCGGGGACTAGCGGGGGGCTCAGATACGCAGTATTTT.